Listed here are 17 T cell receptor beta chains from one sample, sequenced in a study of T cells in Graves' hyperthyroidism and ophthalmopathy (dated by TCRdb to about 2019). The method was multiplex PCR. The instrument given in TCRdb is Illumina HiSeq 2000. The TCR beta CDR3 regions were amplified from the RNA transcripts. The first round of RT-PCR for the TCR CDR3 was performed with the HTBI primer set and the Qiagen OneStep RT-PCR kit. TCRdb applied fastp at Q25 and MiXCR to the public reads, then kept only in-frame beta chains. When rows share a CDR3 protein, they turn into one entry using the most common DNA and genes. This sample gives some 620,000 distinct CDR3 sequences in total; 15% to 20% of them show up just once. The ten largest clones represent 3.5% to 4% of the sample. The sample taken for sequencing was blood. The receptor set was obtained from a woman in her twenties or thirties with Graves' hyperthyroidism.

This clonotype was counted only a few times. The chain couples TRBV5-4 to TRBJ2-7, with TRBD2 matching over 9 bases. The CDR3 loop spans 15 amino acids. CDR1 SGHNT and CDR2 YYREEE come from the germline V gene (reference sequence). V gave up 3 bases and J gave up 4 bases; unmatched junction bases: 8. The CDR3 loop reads CASSSPSGRPYEQYF. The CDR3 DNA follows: TGTGCCAGCAGCTCCCCCAGCGGGAGGCCATACGAGCAGTACTTC. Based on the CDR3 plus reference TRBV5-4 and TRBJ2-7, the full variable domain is ETGVTQSPTHLIKTRGQQVTLRCSSQSGHNTVSWYQQALGQGPQFIFQYYREEENGRGNFPPRFSGLQFPNYSSELNVNALELDDSALYLCASSSPSGRPYEQYFGPGTRLTVT.

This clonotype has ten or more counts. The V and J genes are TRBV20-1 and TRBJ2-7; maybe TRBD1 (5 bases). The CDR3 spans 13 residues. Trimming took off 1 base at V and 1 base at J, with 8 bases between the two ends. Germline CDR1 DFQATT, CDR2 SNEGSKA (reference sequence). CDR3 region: CSARVPGSYEQYF. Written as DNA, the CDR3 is TGCAGTGCTAGAGTGCCAGGGTCCTACGAGCAGTACTTC.

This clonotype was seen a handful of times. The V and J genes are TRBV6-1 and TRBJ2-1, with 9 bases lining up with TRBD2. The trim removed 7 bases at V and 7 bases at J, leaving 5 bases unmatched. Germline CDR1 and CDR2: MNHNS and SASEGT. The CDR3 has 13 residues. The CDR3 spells CASTGTSPNEQFF. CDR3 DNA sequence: TGTGCCAGCACCGGGACTAGCCCAAATGAGCAGTTCTTC.

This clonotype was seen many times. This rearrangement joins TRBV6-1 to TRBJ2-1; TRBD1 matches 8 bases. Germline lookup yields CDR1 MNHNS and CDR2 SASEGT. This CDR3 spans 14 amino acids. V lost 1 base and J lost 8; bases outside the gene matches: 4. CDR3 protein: CASSEGTGYHEQFF. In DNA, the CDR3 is TGTGCCAGCAGTGAAGGGACAGGGTACCATGAGCAGTTCTTC.

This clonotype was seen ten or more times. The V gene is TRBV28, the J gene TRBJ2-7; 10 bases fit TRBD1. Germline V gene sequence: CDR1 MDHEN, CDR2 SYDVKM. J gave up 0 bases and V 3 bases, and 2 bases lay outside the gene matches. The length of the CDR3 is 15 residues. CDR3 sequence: CASSFWTGGSYEQYF. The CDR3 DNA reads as TGTGCCAGCAGTTTCTGGACAGGGGGCTCCTACGAGCAGTACTTC. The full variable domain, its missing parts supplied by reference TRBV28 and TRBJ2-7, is DVKVTQSSRYLVKRTGEKVFLECVQDMDHENMFWYRQDPGLGLRLIYFSYDVKMKEKGDIPEGYSVSREKKERFSLILESASTNQTSMYLCASSFWTGGSYEQYFGPGTRLTVT.

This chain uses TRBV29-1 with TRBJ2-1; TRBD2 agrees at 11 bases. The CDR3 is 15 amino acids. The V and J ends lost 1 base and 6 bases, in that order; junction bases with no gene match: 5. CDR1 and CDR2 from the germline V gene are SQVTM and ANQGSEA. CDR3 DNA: TGCAGCGTTGAAGTAGGACTAGCGGGCTTCAATGAGCAGTTCTTC. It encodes CSVEVGLAGFNEQFF.

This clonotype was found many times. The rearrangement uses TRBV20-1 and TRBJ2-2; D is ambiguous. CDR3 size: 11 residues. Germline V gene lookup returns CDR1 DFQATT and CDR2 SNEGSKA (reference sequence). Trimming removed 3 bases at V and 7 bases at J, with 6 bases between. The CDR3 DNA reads TGCAGTGCTAGGTTTGGCGGGGAGCTGTTTTTT. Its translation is CSARFGGELFF.

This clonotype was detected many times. Here the CDR3 DNA reads TGTGCCAGCAGTTCGCGCAGGGATACCGGGGAGCTGTTTTTT. It translates to CASSSRRDTGELFF. This chain connects TRBV28 to TRBJ2-2, with TRBD1 as a possible D gene (5 bases). This CDR3 has 14 residues. Germline V gene lookup returns CDR1 MDHEN and CDR2 SYDVKM. Trimming pared 4 bases from V and 5 bases from J, leaving 11 bases between.

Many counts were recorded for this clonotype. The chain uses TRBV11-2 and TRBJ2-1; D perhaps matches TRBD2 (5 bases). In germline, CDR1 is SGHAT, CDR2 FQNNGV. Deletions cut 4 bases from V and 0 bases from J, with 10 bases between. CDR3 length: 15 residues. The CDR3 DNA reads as TGTGCCAGCAGCTCCCGGGGTTACTCCTACAATGAGCAGTTCTTC. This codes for CASSSRGYSYNEQFF.

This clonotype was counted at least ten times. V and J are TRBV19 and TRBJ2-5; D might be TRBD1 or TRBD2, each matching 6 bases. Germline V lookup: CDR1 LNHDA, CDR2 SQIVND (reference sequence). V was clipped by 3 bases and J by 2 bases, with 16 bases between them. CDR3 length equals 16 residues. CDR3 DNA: TGTGCCAGTAGTATGGGGACACTAGCTCGGCAAGAGACCCAGTACTTC. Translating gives CASSMGTLARQETQYF.

CDR3 amino acids: CATSDFRGLAGDREYF. The DNA for the CDR3 is TGTGCCACCAGTGATTTTCGGGGACTAGCGGGGGATCGCGAGTATTTT. The chain couples TRBV24-1 to TRBJ2-3; the match to TRBD2 covers 14 bases. V shed 1 base, J shed 13 bases, and the junction held 9 bases outside the gene matches. The germline CDR1 and CDR2 sequences are KGHDR and SFDVKD. The CDR3 length is 16 residues.

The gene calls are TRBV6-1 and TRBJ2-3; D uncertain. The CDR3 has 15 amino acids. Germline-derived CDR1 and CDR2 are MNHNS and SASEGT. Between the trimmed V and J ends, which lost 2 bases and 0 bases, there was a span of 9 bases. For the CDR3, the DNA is TGTGCCAGCAGTGAATACGAGACTAGCACAGATACGCAGTATTTT. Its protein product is CASSEYETSTDTQYF.

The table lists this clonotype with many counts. CDR3 in DNA: TGCAGCGCCGTCGGGGGCTCCACTGAAGCTTTCTTT. Amino acids: CSAVGGSTEAFF. The chain joins TRBV29-1 to TRBJ1-1, with D perhaps TRBD1 (6 bases). The CDR3 runs 12 residues. The germline gives CDR1 SQVTM, CDR2 ANQGSEA. V lost 7 bases and J 4 bases, leaving 13 bases between the germline ends.

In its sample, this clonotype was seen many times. This chain's CDR3 is CASSLATGPGTQYF. CDR3 coding DNA: TGCGCCAGCAGCTTGGCGACAGGGCCCGGGACGCAGTATTTT. The chain is built from TRBV5-1 and TRBJ2-3; the match to TRBD1 covers 7 bases. Germline V gene sequence: CDR1 SGHRS, CDR2 YFSETQ. The CDR3 consists of 14 residues. V lost 0 bases, J lost 9 bases, and 7 bases stayed unmatched.

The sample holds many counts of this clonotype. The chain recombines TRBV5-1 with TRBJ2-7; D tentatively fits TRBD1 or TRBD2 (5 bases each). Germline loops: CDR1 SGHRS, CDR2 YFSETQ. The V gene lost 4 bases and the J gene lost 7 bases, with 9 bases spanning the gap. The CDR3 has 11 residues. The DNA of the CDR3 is TGCGCCAGCAGCATGGGGACGGAGCAGTACTTC. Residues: CASSMGTEQYF.

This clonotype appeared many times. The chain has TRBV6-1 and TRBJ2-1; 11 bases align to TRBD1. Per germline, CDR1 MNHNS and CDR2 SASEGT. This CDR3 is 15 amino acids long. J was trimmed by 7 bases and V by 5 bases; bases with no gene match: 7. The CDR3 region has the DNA TGTGCCAGCAGTAAAGGGGGGACAGGGGGGAATGAGCAGTTCTTC. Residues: CASSKGGTGGNEQFF.

The CDR3 coding sequence is TGTGCCAGCAGTTTTTACGGAGGAGGCACCGGGGAGCTGTTTTTT. This gives the protein CASSFYGGGTGELFF. The chain combines TRBV27 with TRBJ2-2; D might be TRBD2 (5 bases). Germline V gene sequence: CDR1 MNHEY, CDR2 SMNVEV (reference sequence). The length of the CDR3 is 15 residues. V shed 3 bases and J shed 4 bases, with 12 bases lying between them.